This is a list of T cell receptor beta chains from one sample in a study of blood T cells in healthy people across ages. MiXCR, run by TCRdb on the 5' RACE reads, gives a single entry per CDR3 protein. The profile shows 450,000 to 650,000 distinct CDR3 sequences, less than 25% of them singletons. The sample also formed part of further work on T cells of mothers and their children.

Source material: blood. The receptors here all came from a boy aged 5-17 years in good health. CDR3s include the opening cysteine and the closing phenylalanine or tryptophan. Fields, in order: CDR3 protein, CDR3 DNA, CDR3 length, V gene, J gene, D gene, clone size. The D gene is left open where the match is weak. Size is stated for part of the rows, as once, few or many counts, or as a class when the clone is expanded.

cdr3_aa: CSAGTRLRYEQYF
cdr3_nt: TGCAGCGCCGGAACCCGACTACGCTACGAGCAGTACTTC
cdr3_length: 13
v_call: TRBV29-1
j_call: TRBJ2-7
d_call: -
clone_size: -

cdr3_aa: CASSQDRAYRVYGYTF
cdr3_nt: TGCGCCAGCAGCCAAGATAGGGCCTACAGGGTCTATGGCTACACCTTC
cdr3_length: 16
v_call: TRBV4-3
j_call: TRBJ1-2
d_call: -
clone_size: many

cdr3_aa: CASSQVLNYRESEAFF
cdr3_nt: TGTGCCAGCAGCCAAGTGTTAAATTACAGGGAGTCTGAAGCTTTCTTT
cdr3_length: 16
v_call: TRBV3-1
j_call: TRBJ1-1
d_call: -
clone_size: few

cdr3_aa: CANSKDGVWEETQYF
cdr3_nt: TGTGCCAACAGCAAAGATGGGGTATGGGAAGAGACCCAGTACTTC
cdr3_length: 15
v_call: TRBV5-6
j_call: TRBJ2-5
d_call: -
clone_size: few

cdr3_aa: CASSLELGTYEQYF
cdr3_nt: TGTGCCAGCAGCTTAGAACTGGGAACGTACGAGCAGTACTTC
cdr3_length: 14
v_call: TRBV7-8
j_call: TRBJ2-7
d_call: -
clone_size: -

cdr3_aa: CASSLSTGSGWDNQPQHF
cdr3_nt: TGTGCCAGCAGTTTGAGCACAGGGTCGGGTTGGGACAATCAGCCCCAGCATTTT
cdr3_length: 18
v_call: TRBV28
j_call: TRBJ1-5
d_call: -
clone_size: -

cdr3_aa: CASNLTGNFDEQYF
cdr3_nt: TGTGCCAGCAATCTGACAGGGAATTTCGACGAGCAGTACTTC
cdr3_length: 14
v_call: TRBV6-5
j_call: TRBJ2-7
d_call: TRBD1
clone_size: -

cdr3_aa: CASSQDFGIETQYF
cdr3_nt: TGTGCCAGCAGCCAAGATTTTGGAATAGAGACCCAGTACTTC
cdr3_length: 14
v_call: TRBV14
j_call: TRBJ2-5
d_call: -
clone_size: many

cdr3_aa: CASNIPRAAGTEAFF
cdr3_nt: TGTGCCAGCAACATACCCCGGGCGGCGGGGACTGAAGCTTTCTTT
cdr3_length: 15
v_call: TRBV6-2/TRBV6-3
j_call: TRBJ1-1
d_call: -
clone_size: few

cdr3_aa: CASSLLSQDTGETQYF
cdr3_nt: TGTGCCAGCAGTTTATTATCCCAGGACACCGGAGAGACCCAGTACTTC
cdr3_length: 16
v_call: TRBV28
j_call: TRBJ2-5
d_call: -
clone_size: many

cdr3_aa: CASSPRWGRNQEKLFF
cdr3_nt: TGCGCCAGCAGCCCCAGGTGGGGCAGGAATCAGGAAAAACTGTTTTTT
cdr3_length: 16
v_call: TRBV4-3
j_call: TRBJ1-4
d_call: -
clone_size: -

cdr3_aa: CASSYSGTTYNEQFF
cdr3_nt: TGTGCCAGCAGTTACTCCGGGACGACCTACAATGAGCAGTTCTTC
cdr3_length: 15
v_call: TRBV6-5
j_call: TRBJ2-1
d_call: -
clone_size: many

cdr3_aa: CAIPAAAGKAFF
cdr3_nt: TGTGCCATTCCGGCGGCGGCAGGAAAAGCTTTCTTT
cdr3_length: 12
v_call: TRBV7-9
j_call: TRBJ1-1
d_call: -
clone_size: few

cdr3_aa: CASSVIGTDYNEQFF
cdr3_nt: TGTGCCAGCAGCGTTATCGGGACAGACTACAATGAGCAGTTCTTC
cdr3_length: 15
v_call: TRBV9
j_call: TRBJ2-1
d_call: TRBD1
clone_size: -

cdr3_aa: CASGTPTENTEAFF
cdr3_nt: TGTGCTAGTGGCACACCCACAGAGAACACTGAAGCTTTCTTT
cdr3_length: 14
v_call: TRBV12-5
j_call: TRBJ1-1
d_call: -
clone_size: -